This T cell receptor beta chain was observed in a study of T cell repertoires in cytomegalovirus infection. The wider study: From public TCR beta signatures came an indication of both CMV infection and matching HLA type. Regarding the study as a whole: Ex vivo responses were dominated by HLA-C-restricted CMV-specific TCR beta clonotypes. Cumulative public TCR beta family frequency identified CMV carriers with the relevant HLA.

MiXCR, run by TCRdb on the reads, gives a single entry per CDR3 protein. Counted here are around 230,000 distinct CDR3 sequences, approximately 7% occurring once; the ten biggest clones make up about 6.5%. The germline V gene has CDR1 SGHTA and CDR2 FQGNSA. This CDR3 spans 15 amino acids. Trimming left V 4 bases short and J 2 bases short, with 11 bases between. This clonotype has a count of ten or more. Antigen specificity is unknown. The sample comprised PBMCs. The TCR comes from a human donor in good health (CMV status not recorded). Some clones in this sample may be carry-over from other donors' samples. This chain uses TRBV7-2 with TRBJ2-2; no clear D gene. This chain's CDR3 is CASSSPRPNTGELFF. CDR3 nucleotide sequence: TGTGCCAGCAGCTCCCCCCGCCCAAACACCGGGGAGCTGTTTTTT.